The source of this TCR beta chain is a study of OX40 agonist ivuxolimab in advanced cancers. Study in general: Treatment of patients was with ivuxolimab, an agonistic anti-OX40 (CD134) antibody. Study-level points and caveats: Mean expanded clone counts were higher in CD8+ than CD4+ T cells. Expanded peripheral T cells had an undetermined antigen specificity. Several nonresponders also turned out to have low normalized T-cell clonal expansion.

Libraries were prepared by immunoSEQ multiplex PCR; TCRdb keeps only in-frame clonotypes and omits some of them. Of about 48,000 clones in the sample, roughly 90% were seen once. Germline V lookup: CDR1 MNHEY, CDR2 SMNVEV (reference sequence). This CDR3 is 13 amino acids long. The ends lost 7 bases at V and 3 bases at J; junction bases unmatched: 2. On this clone: Its target is not known.

The chain employs TRBV27 and TRBJ2-7; 11 nucleotides align to TRBD2. Sequences were derived from CD4+ or CD8+ T cells sorted from blood, sampled in a trial of the OX40 agonist ivuxolimab. The origin of this receptor is an adult with an advanced solid tumor such as melanoma, head and neck, liver or kidney cancer. CDR3 nucleotide sequence: TGTGCCAGCATCGGACTAGCGGGCTACGAGCAGTACTTC. Translation gives CASIGLAGYEQYF.